Shown below are 14 T cell receptor beta chains from a single sample sequenced in a study of blood T cell repertoires in COVID-19 (dated by TCRdb to between 2020 and 2021). Receptor amplification or capture employed the immunoSEQ multiplex PCR assay. TCRdb limited this immuneACCESS table to in-frame rearrangements with V and J called. A share of clones is missing; checked studies link under half to unresolved V genes, and the rest is unexplained. Recorded for this sample are 150,000 to 200,000 clones; 88% of them occurred a single time. The ten largest account for approximately 5.5% of the sample. What was sequenced was peripheral blood. The source is a man aged 35-49 years with active or convalescent COVID-19.

This clone was seen just once. The chain links TRBV18 to TRBJ1-4, with D possibly TRBD1 on 6 matching bases. V lost 6 bases to trimming and J lost 4 bases, with 12 bases between them. CDR3 size: 14 residues. Germline V gives CDR1 KGHSH, CDR2 LQKENI. The CDR3 DNA reads as TGTGCCAGCTCCCTGGACAGAAATAATGAAAAACTGTTTTTT. This sequence encodes CASSLDRNNEKLFF.

V gene TRBV5-1 combines with J gene TRBJ2-1; 7 nucleotides line up with TRBD1. This CDR3 region has 14 residues. Germline lookup yields CDR1 SGHRS and CDR2 YFSETQ. V shed 0 bases and J 9 bases; nucleotides not matched to a gene: 6. The CDR3 here is CASSLVGTEGEQFF. The DNA for the CDR3 is TGCGCCAGCAGCTTGGTCGGGACAGAGGGTGAGCAGTTCTTC.

This chain uses TRBV11-3 with TRBJ1-1; no clear D gene. The ends were cut back, 1 base at V and 4 bases at J, with 7 bases in the middle. The CDR3 covers 13 residues. Per the germline V gene, CDR1 is SGHNT and CDR2 is YENEEA. CDR3: CASSLVTATEAFF. The CDR3 region has the DNA TGTGCCAGCAGCTTAGTTACAGCCACTGAAGCTTTCTTT.

The V call is TRBV3-1 (or the pseudogene TRBV3-2), the J call TRBJ1-1; 12 positions agree with TRBD1. The trim removed 3 bases at V and 6 bases at J, leaving 8 bases unmatched. Germline CDR1 is LGHDT and CDR2 is YNNKEL (reference sequence). The CDR3 runs 16 residues. CDR3 residues: CASSQSGTGGAAEAFF. CDR3 bases: TGTGCCAGCAGCCAGTCCGGGACAGGGGGCGCCGCTGAAGCTTTCTTT.

This chain links TRBV10-3 with TRBJ2-2; 10 bases align to TRBD1. The CDR3 covers 15 residues. V lost 6 bases, J lost 4 bases, and 5 bases stayed unmatched. Per germline, CDR1 ENHRY and CDR2 SYGVKD. The CDR3 region has the DNA TGTGCCATCAGGTCGGGACAGGGGCGCACCGGGGAGCTGTTTTTT. Translation gives CAIRSGQGRTGELFF.

The J gene is TRBJ1-2, the V gene TRBV19, with 9 bases aligning to TRBD1. The V and J ends lost 7 bases and 4 bases, in that order; junction bases with no gene match: 7. Germline values: CDR1 LNHDA, CDR2 SQIVND (reference sequence). The CDR3 runs 14 residues. In DNA form, the CDR3 reads TGTGCCAGTACAATGGGACAGGGTGGCTATGGCTACACCTTC. It is translated as CASTMGQGGYGYTF.

This clone was seen once. The rearrangement joins TRBV5-1 to TRBJ2-7; D may be TRBD1 (8 bases). The ends were cut back, 4 bases at V and 5 bases at J, with 16 bases in the middle. There are 14 residues in the CDR3. CDR1 is SGHRS, CDR2 YFSETQ, per germline. CDR3 coding DNA: TGCGCCAGCAGCAGCGGGACAGGTTGGGACGAGCAGTACTTC. Amino acids: CASSSGTGWDEQYF.

The chain uses TRBV28 and TRBJ1-3; the D gene is possibly TRBD1 (6 bases). V gave up 4 bases and J gave up 4 bases, with 17 bases separating them. Germline CDR1 MDHEN, CDR2 SYDVKM. The CDR3 runs to 16 residues. The CDR3 reads CASSSAGTFGGNTIYF. The CDR3 nucleotides are TGTGCCAGCAGTTCTGCCGGGACATTCGGGGGAAACACCATATATTTT.

The chain joins TRBV5-5 to TRBJ2-7; D gene unclear. Deletions cut 5 bases from V and 0 bases from J, with 9 bases between. The CDR3 is made up of 13 amino acids. Germline values: CDR1 SGHKS, CDR2 YYEKEE (reference sequence). The CDR3 region is CASSSVPSYEQYF. DNA for the CDR3: TGTGCCAGCAGTTCTGTTCCCTCCTACGAGCAGTACTTC.

Note on this clone: Other DNA sequences in this specimen translate into the identical CDR3. This chain links TRBV2 with TRBJ1-3; 8 bases fit TRBD1. Germline V lookup: CDR1 SNHLY, CDR2 FYNNEI. The CDR3 is 16 residues long. V was pared by 4 bases and J by 0 bases, with 5 bases of the junction left unmatched. The chain's CDR3 is CASSGDRGHSGNTIYF. The CDR3 DNA reads TGTGCCAGCAGTGGAGACAGGGGACACTCTGGAAACACCATATATTTT.

The chain joins TRBV9 to TRBJ2-7, with TRBD2 identical over 7 bases. The CDR3 runs 14 residues. Germline V lookup: CDR1 SGDLS, CDR2 YYNGEE. The V and J ends lost 0 bases and 6 bases, in that order; junction bases with no gene match: 6. Written as DNA, the CDR3 is TGTGCCAGCAGCGTAGGCGGGAGACTCAGCGAGCAGTACTTC. It translates to CASSVGGRLSEQYF.

The chain recombines TRBV19 with TRBJ2-3; 10 bases fit TRBD1. Germline trimming cut 4 bases from V and 5 bases from J; bases unmatched to any gene: 9. Germline V gives CDR1 LNHDA, CDR2 SQIVND (reference sequence). CDR3 length equals 16 residues. This CDR3 is CASSRGTGVGGDTQYF. The CDR3 DNA reads TGTGCCAGTAGTAGGGGGACAGGGGTAGGTGGAGATACGCAGTATTTT.

The chain uses TRBV28 and TRBJ1-5, with TRBD1 matching over 8 bases. The V and J ends lost 6 bases and 6 bases, in that order; junction bases with no gene match: 10. Germline V gives CDR1 MDHEN, CDR2 SYDVKM. The CDR3 has 15 residues. The CDR3 loop is CASRLDRGLGQPQHF. The CDR3 coding sequence is TGTGCCAGCAGGCTAGACAGGGGTCTGGGTCAGCCCCAGCATTTT.

The chain combines TRBV18 with TRBJ2-3; the match to TRBD1 covers 7 bases. CDR1 is KGHSH, CDR2 LQKENI, per germline. The J segment lost 1 base and the V segment lost 6 bases, leaving 7 bases of the junction unmatched. The CDR3 spans 15 residues. The CDR3 reads CASSPRDSRTDTQYF. In DNA form, the CDR3 reads TGTGCCAGCTCGCCCCGGGACAGTCGCACAGATACGCAGTATTTT.